This TCR beta chain was observed in a study of shared clonotypes between healthy human individuals. Positively selected for CCR7, the CD45RO-negative cells used as naive CD8 cells excluded terminally differentiated effector memory CD45RA+ cells. The repertoire was sequenced with immunoSEQ multiplex PCR; TCRdb's copy has only in-frame clones and lacks some. The table shows about 2,100,000 clones, with roughly 91% occurring only once. CDR1 and CDR2 from the germline V gene are MNHNS and SASEGT. The CDR3 covers 15 residues. After removal of 4 bases from V and 4 bases from J, the junction contained 8 bases not matched to a gene.

This clonotype was sampled from a man aged 18 to 29 in good health. Some clones in this sample may be carry-over from other donors' samples. The V gene is TRBV6-1, the J gene TRBJ1-1; 8 bases are a match to TRBD1. The sample was naive CD8+ T cells from PBMCs. This CDR3 is CASSVIRGLSTEAFF. The DNA of the CDR3 is TGTGCCAGCAGTGTGATCAGGGGGCTGAGCACTGAAGCTTTCTTT.